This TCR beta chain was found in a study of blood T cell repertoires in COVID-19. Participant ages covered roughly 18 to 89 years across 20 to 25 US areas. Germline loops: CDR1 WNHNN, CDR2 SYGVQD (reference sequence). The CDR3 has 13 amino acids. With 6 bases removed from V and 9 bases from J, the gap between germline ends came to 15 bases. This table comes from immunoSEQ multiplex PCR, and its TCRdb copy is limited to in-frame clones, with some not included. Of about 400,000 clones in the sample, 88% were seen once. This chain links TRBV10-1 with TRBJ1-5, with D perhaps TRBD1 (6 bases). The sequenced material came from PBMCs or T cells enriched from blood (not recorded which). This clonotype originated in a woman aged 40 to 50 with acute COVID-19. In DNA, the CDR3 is TGCGCCAGCAGAAAGGGGACATCTTCGCCCCAGCATTTT. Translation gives CASRKGTSSPQHF.